Below, 19 T cell receptor beta chains from the same sample are listed, as sequenced in a study of T cell responses to AZD1222 COVID-19 vaccine. Here immunoSEQ multiplex PCR was the method, and the copy in TCRdb shows in-frame clones only, minus some. The sample has 200,000 or so clones, 85% to 90% seen once. Sequenced material: peripheral blood, taken on day 0 of AZD1222 vaccination. Receptors originate from an adult in good health.

This chain uses TRBV2 with TRBJ1-5, with TRBD1 as a possible D gene (6 bases). Trimming removed 1 base at V and 5 bases at J, with 15 bases between. The CDR3 is 16 residues long. The germline V gene has CDR1 SNHLY and CDR2 FYNNEI. The CDR3 DNA is TGTGCCAGCAGTGAAGGGGGGCCGAAGTCTTATCAGCCCCAGCATTTT. This encodes CASSEGGPKSYQPQHF. Full variable domain (remainder filled in from reference TRBV2 and TRBJ1-5): EPEVTQTPSHQVTQMGQEVILRCVPISNHLYFYWYRQILGQKVEFLVSFYNNEISEKSEIFDDQFSVERPDGSNFTLKIRSTKLEDSAMYFCASSEGGPKSYQPQHFGDGTRLSIL.

The V and J genes are TRBV5-1 and TRBJ2-7; 8 bases match TRBD2. From germline, CDR1 is SGHRS and CDR2 YFSETQ. The CDR3 is made up of 14 amino acids. After removal of 1 base from V and 2 bases from J, the junction contained 2 bases not matched to a gene. This CDR3 reads CASSLRRGAYEQYF. The CDR3 nucleotides are TGCGCCAGCAGCTTGCGGCGGGGGGCCTACGAGCAGTACTTC.

CDR3 residues: CASSLVTGGAGEQYF. CDR3 nucleotides: TGCGCCAGCAGCTTGGTGACAGGGGGCGCGGGGGAGCAGTACTTC. The chain links TRBV5-1 to TRBJ2-7, with 10 bases aligning to TRBD1. The CDR3 has 15 amino acids. After removal of 0 bases from V and 7 bases from J, the junction contained 7 bases not matched to a gene. Germline CDR1 reads SGHRS; CDR2 reads YFSETQ. The whole variable domain, remainder taken from reference TRBV5-1 and TRBJ2-7, is KAGVTQTPRYLIKTRGQQVTLSCSPISGHRSVSWYQQTPGQGLQFLFEYFSETQRNKGNFPGRFSGRQFSNSRSEMNVSTLELGDSALYLCASSLVTGGAGEQYFGPGTRLTVT.

The chain is built from TRBV9 and TRBJ1-5; D is ambiguous. Germline CDR1 and CDR2: SGDLS and YYNGEE. V lost 3 bases and J lost 3, with 13 bases in between. The CDR3 covers 15 residues. CDR3 in amino acids: CASSGDAGNNQPQHF. DNA of the CDR3: TGTGCCAGCAGCGGCGACGCCGGTAACAATCAGCCCCAGCATTTT.

V is TRBV6-1 and J is TRBJ1-4; 9 nucleotides agree with TRBD1. There are 15 residues in the CDR3. Germline loops: CDR1 MNHNS, CDR2 SASEGT. The ends lost 3 bases at V and 10 bases at J; junction bases unmatched: 9. CDR3: CASSDPGQGRGKLFF. The CDR3 nucleotides are TGTGCCAGCAGTGATCCGGGACAGGGAAGAGGAAAACTGTTTTTT.

CDR3 region: CASSPSWDTQYF. The DNA for the CDR3 is TGTGCCAGCAGCCCGTCCTGGGATACGCAGTATTTT. The rearrangement uses TRBV12-3 or TRBV12-4 and TRBJ2-3; D ambiguous. V was cut by 6 bases and J by 6 bases, with 10 bases left in between. The CDR3 consists of 12 residues.

V usage is TRBV2 and J usage is TRBJ2-2; 7 bases map to TRBD1. The V gene's germline CDR1 is SNHLY and CDR2 FYNNEI. After removal of 4 bases from V and 2 bases from J, the junction contained 7 bases not matched to a gene. This CDR3 has 16 residues. CDR3 DNA sequence: TGTGCCAGCAGTGGACAGGGCTTGACTAACACCGGGGAGCTGTTTTTT. Residues: CASSGQGLTNTGELFF.

The chain is built from TRBV6-4 and TRBJ2-3; 8 nucleotides align to TRBD2. This CDR3 has 13 residues. Germline trimming cut 4 bases from V and 9 bases from J; bases unmatched to any gene: 6. Germline V gene data show CDR1 as MRHNA and CDR2 as SNTAGT. The CDR3 DNA reads as TGTGCCAGCAGTGGGGACCGGGGGGGAACGCAGTATTTT. The encoded protein is CASSGDRGGTQYF.

V and J are TRBV27 and TRBJ1-1, with TRBD1 identical over 7 bases. Germline trimming cut 3 bases from V and 2 bases from J; bases unmatched to any gene: 3. This CDR3 spans 14 amino acids. The germline V gene has CDR1 MNHEY and CDR2 SMNVEV (reference sequence). In nucleotides, the CDR3 is TGTGCCAGCAGTTTTAGGACAGGTAACACTGAAGCTTTCTTT. This sequence encodes CASSFRTGNTEAFF.

This chain joins TRBV5-5 and TRBJ1-1, with D maybe TRBD1 (5 bases). V lost 4 bases to trimming and J lost 4 bases, with 17 bases between them. Germline V lookup: CDR1 SGHKS, CDR2 YYEKEE (reference sequence). The CDR3 totals 15 residues. As DNA, the CDR3 is TGTGCCAGCAGCCCACGGCCAGGGCGGGGCACTGAAGCTTTCTTT. Its protein is CASSPRPGRGTEAFF.

The genes are TRBV30 and TRBJ1-2; D perhaps matches TRBD1 (5 bases). The CDR3 sequence is 14 residues long. V was cut by 2 bases and J by 5 bases, with 15 bases left in between. Germline V gene lookup returns CDR1 GTSNPN and CDR2 SVGIG (reference sequence). CDR3 sequence (DNA): TGTGCCTGGAGTTTGGACCACAAGGGGTATGGCTACACCTTC. This translates into CAWSLDHKGYGYTF.

This chain joins TRBV12-3 or TRBV12-4 and TRBJ1-1; no definite D call. Trimming took 3 bases from V and 5 from J, leaving 4 bases between them. This CDR3 is 11 amino acids long. The CDR3 reads CASSFWTEAFF. In DNA form, the CDR3 reads TGTGCCAGCAGTTTTTGGACTGAAGCTTTCTTT.

This chain links TRBV4-1 with TRBJ2-1; 10 bases line up with TRBD1. CDR3 length: 16 residues. Germline loops: CDR1 MGHRA, CDR2 YSYEKL. V lost 5 bases, J lost 4 bases, and 8 bases stayed unmatched. For the CDR3, the DNA is TGCGCCAGCAGCGTACAAGGGACAGGGGCTTACAATGAGCAGTTCTTC. This sequence encodes CASSVQGTGAYNEQFF.

The rearrangement links TRBV4-3 to TRBJ1-4, with a tentative D call TRBD1 (5 bases). The CDR3 covers 15 residues. CDR1 LGHNA and CDR2 YSLEER come from the germline V gene. Trimming shortened V by 4 bases and J by 2 bases, and 11 bases separated the two germline ends. CDR3: CASSRFRDTNEKLFF. The CDR3 nucleotides are TGCGCCAGCAGCCGGTTCCGGGACACTAATGAAAAACTGTTTTTT.

The gene calls are TRBV7-3 and TRBJ2-2; no firm D call. The V gene's germline CDR1 is SGHTA and CDR2 FQGTGA. The CDR3 has 14 residues. Trimming pared 5 bases from V and 4 bases from J, leaving 11 bases between. The CDR3 spells CASSPRLSTGELFF. The CDR3 coding sequence is TGTGCCAGCAGCCCCCGACTGTCCACCGGGGAGCTGTTTTTT.

The rearrangement joins TRBV4-1 to TRBJ2-2, with a possible D match to TRBD1 (6 bases). CDR3 length: 16 residues. Germline V CDR1 and CDR2: MGHRA, YSYEKL. Trimming pared 1 base from V and 4 bases from J, leaving 13 bases between. The DNA for the CDR3 is TGCGCCAGCAGCCAAGTCGAGGGACACCTCACCGGGGAGCTGTTTTTT. Translation gives CASSQVEGHLTGELFF.

The rearrangement links TRBV14 to TRBJ2-7; D is unclear. Trimming stripped 3 bases from V and 7 bases from J, with 4 bases between. The CDR3 consists of 10 residues. CDR1 SGHDN and CDR2 FVKESK come from the germline V gene. The CDR3 nucleotides are TGTGCCAGCAGCCAGGGGGAGCAGTACTTC. This gives the protein CASSQGEQYF.

The gene calls are TRBV5-6 and TRBJ1-2; D uncertain. The CDR3 sequence is 13 residues long. Germline CDR1 is SGHDT and CDR2 is YYEEEE. Trimming stripped 4 bases from V and 7 bases from J, with 14 bases between. CDR3 residues: CASSLSVGTGYTF. DNA of the CDR3: TGTGCCAGCAGCCTGTCCGTAGGAACTGGCTACACCTTC.

This chain links TRBV15 with TRBJ1-1; D is ambiguous. Germline CDR1 is LNHNV and CDR2 is YYDKDF (reference sequence). The CDR3 is 14 amino acids. Trimming stripped 0 bases from V and 7 bases from J, with 12 bases between. In nucleotides, the CDR3 is TGTGCCACCAGCAGAGATAGGGTAGGGATTGAAGCTTTCTTT. It codes for CATSRDRVGIEAFF.